Listed below are T cell receptor beta chains from one sample, sequenced in a study of cytomegalovirus exposure and HLA in healthy donors. Sequencing was performed with immunoSEQ multiplex PCR; in TCRdb, only in-frame clones are kept and a portion is missing. The data contain about 140,000 clones, 65% to 80% of them singletons. The sample taken for sequencing was PBMCs. Receptors were obtained from a woman aged 45-65 years in good health and CMV-seropositive. Both conserved end residues are part of each CDR3. The order of the fields is V gene, clone size, J gene, CDR3 protein. Clone size appears in some rows only: once, few, many, or a class for an expanded clone.

TRBV7-9	.	TRBJ2-5	CSSSFWTGQETQYF
TRBV28	.	TRBJ1-2	CASSWTGTADGYTF
TRBV4-3	.	TRBJ2-2	CASSQDTGQLTGELFF
TRBV29-1	.	TRBJ2-3	CSASTGSLPTDTQYF
TRBV9	.	TRBJ2-3	CASSVVEATDTQYF
TRBV10-3	.	.	CAIRETGDGSYEQYF
TRBV9	.	TRBJ2-5	CASSVLGLAAETQYF
TRBV5-1	.	TRBJ2-5	CASSLGTGGGETQYF
TRBV6-1	.	TRBJ1-2	CASGEGTHGYTF
TRBV19	.	TRBJ1-1	CASSSEQPNTEAFF
TRBV9	.	TRBJ2-2	CASSVDPGVTTGELFF
TRBV6-5	.	TRBJ1-1	CASSLTQGHTEAFF
TRBV5-1	.	TRBJ2-1	CASSLPTGLNEQFF
TRBV10-3	.	TRBJ2-3	CATRGTSKNTQYF
TRBV6-1	.	TRBJ1-1	CASSFDRGTEAFF
TRBV27	.	TRBJ1-6	CASRKTGRSPLHF
TRBV28	once	TRBJ1-1	CASSLGQQNTEAFF
TRBV5-4	.	TRBJ2-5	CASSLTSGGRGETQYF
TRBV28	once	TRBJ1-1	CAHMKQGGLGTEAFF
TRBV6-1	.	TRBJ2-3	CASMASGGTDTQYF
TRBV30	.	TRBJ2-3	CAWSVLLVPGDTQYF
TRBV6-5	.	TRBJ2-7	CASTPTGGSYEQYF
TRBV4-3	.	TRBJ1-1	CASSLGPREGRQHTEAFF
TRBV5-1	.	TRBJ1-6	CASSLVGENSPLHF
TRBV10-3	.	TRBJ2-3	CAIRDTTTDTQYF
TRBV5-1	.	TRBJ2-5	CASSLTSGYLQETQYF
TRBV5-1	.	TRBJ2-3	CASSLQTGSTDTQYF
TRBV2	.	TRBJ2-4	CASRGTGGTNIQYF
TRBV7-9	.	TRBJ1-6	CASSPTGQGNSPLHF
TRBV7-3	once	TRBJ2-3	CASSQGLAGGSADTQYF
TRBV13	.	TRBJ1-6	CASSPSGGTGSPLHF
TRBV4-3	.	TRBJ2-2	CASSQDLVLTNTGELFF
TRBV28	.	TRBJ1-1	CASSFLVTATTEAFF
TRBV6-6	.	TRBJ2-7	CASRETGTAYEQYF
TRBV6-6	.	TRBJ1-1	CASSSRDRVGTEAFF
TRBV7-8	few	TRBJ1-6	CASSSLTGQGNSPLHF
TRBV7-9	.	TRBJ2-3	CASCSGTSTDTQYF
TRBV5-4	.	TRBJ2-1	CASSLGGLAGINEQFF
TRBV5-1	.	TRBJ1-4	CASSLEGVPVEKLFF
TRBV30	.	TRBJ2-6	CAWTGAGANVLTF
TRBV6-1	.	TRBJ1-5	CASGEIQHF
TRBV28	once	TRBJ2-7	CASKDRTWVQYF
TRBV7-2	.	TRBJ1-2	CASSLQGQGDGYTF
TRBV28	.	TRBJ1-4	CASRGGWEKLFF
TRBV7-2	.	TRBJ2-3	CASSASSGGARDTQYF
TRBV7-2	.	TRBJ1-4	CASSLGLSDEKLFF